Below are 23 T cell receptor beta chains sequenced from a single sample in a study of blood T cell repertoires in COVID-19. TCRdb keeps only in-frame clones here, not all; method: immunoSEQ multiplex PCR. The profile shows 150,000 or so clones, about nine tenths of them singletons. Sequencing was carried out using PBMCs or T cells enriched from blood (not recorded which). The receptors come from a woman aged 40-49 years who had been exposed to COVID-19.

This clone was detected a few times. The chain carries TRBV11-2 and TRBJ1-2, with 11 nucleotides matching TRBD1. Looked up from germline, CDR1 is SGHAT and CDR2 is FQNNGV. This CDR3 contains 13 residues. With 5 bases clipped from V and 8 bases from J, the junction kept 4 bases outside the gene matches. CDR3 nucleotides: TGTGCCAGCAGCCCTGGGACAGGGGGGGGCTACACCTTC. As protein: CASSPGTGGGYTF.

The J gene is TRBJ1-4, the V gene TRBV12-3 or TRBV12-4, with TRBD1 matching 7 bases. V trimming: 4 bases; J trimming: 10 bases; junction bases outside the gene matches: 6. The CDR3 has 13 amino acids. The CDR3 bases are TGTGCCAGCAGTTCGACAGGGTTAGGAAAACTGTTTTTT. It specifies CASSSTGLGKLFF.

This clone has only a few counts. This chain connects TRBV7-2 to TRBJ1-2, with 9 nucleotides matching TRBD1. The CDR3 sequence is 14 residues long. Germline CDR1 and CDR2: SGHTA and FQGNSA. The V gene end was trimmed by 4 bases and the J gene end by 5 bases; junction bases not matched to a gene: 5. The CDR3 sequence: CASSSLGQGYGYTF. The CDR3 nucleotides are TGTGCCAGCAGCTCCTTAGGACAGGGGTATGGCTACACCTTC.

Here the CDR3 DNA reads TGTGCCAGTAGTATAGAACCAGGGGGGAACTATGGCTACACCTTC. This codes for CASSIEPGGNYGYTF. The chain has TRBV19 and TRBJ1-2; 7 bases agree with TRBD1. The CDR3 spans 15 residues. With V trimmed by 0 bases and J by 2 bases, 3 bases remained unmatched. Germline loops: CDR1 LNHDA, CDR2 SQIVND (reference sequence).

The chain joins TRBV27 to TRBJ2-1; D call uncertain. Trimming took off 5 bases at V and 0 bases at J, with 32 bases between the two ends. Germline V gives CDR1 MNHEY, CDR2 SMNVEV (reference sequence). This CDR3 contains 22 residues. The DNA for the CDR3 is TGTGCCAGCAGTGACCTACAATTAACCGCCACAGAACCTTCGAACTCCTACAATGAGCAGTTCTTC. Translation gives CASSDLQLTATEPSNSYNEQFF.

The chain joins TRBV20-1 to TRBJ2-2; maybe TRBD1 (5 bases). The CDR3 contains 13 residues. Trimming left V 3 bases short and J 5 bases short, with 10 bases between. CDR1 and CDR2 (germline): DFQATT, SNEGSKA (reference sequence). DNA for the CDR3: TGCAGTGCTAGTAGGGGCCGAACCGGGGAGCTGTTTTTT. Its translation: CSASRGRTGELFF.

CDR3: CASSPLGQKQNTEAFF. In DNA, the CDR3 is TGTGCCAGCTCACCTTTGGGACAGAAGCAGAACACTGAAGCTTTCTTT. The J gene is TRBJ1-1, the V gene TRBV18; TRBD1 agrees at 7 bases. Germline CDR1 reads KGHSH; CDR2 reads LQKENI. There are 16 residues in the CDR3. Germline trimming cut 3 bases from V and 1 base from J; bases unmatched to any gene: 8. The full variable domain, rest sourced from reference TRBV18 and TRBJ1-1, is NAGVMQNPRHLVRRRGQEARLRCSPMKGHSHVYWYRQLPEEGLKFMVYLQKENIIDESGMPKERFSAEFPKEGPSILRIQQVVRGDSAAYFCASSPLGQKQNTEAFFGQGTRLTVV.

The V gene is TRBV11-2, the J gene TRBJ1-5; 7 nucleotides match TRBD1. CDR1 and CDR2 from the germline V gene are SGHAT and FQNNGV. This CDR3 has 17 amino acids. V trimming: 2 bases; J trimming: 10 bases; junction bases outside the gene matches: 17. CDR3 protein: CASSLSGRGGVGHPQHF. DNA for the CDR3: TGTGCCAGCAGCTTATCGGGAAGAGGGGGCGTGGGTCATCCCCAGCATTTT.

This clone was detected a few times. This chain joins TRBV4-1 and TRBJ1-1, with 7 bases lining up with TRBD1. The CDR3 has 18 amino acids. J lost 1 base, V lost 7 bases, and 18 bases had no gene match. CDR1 is MGHRA and CDR2 is YSYEKL in the germline V gene. CDR3 amino acids: CASNTILAKTGQNTEAFF. CDR3 DNA sequence: TGCGCCAGCAACACTATATTAGCTAAGACAGGGCAGAACACTGAAGCTTTCTTT.

This clone came up a few times. This chain's CDR3 is CASSEWQGTGELFF. The CDR3 bases are TGCGCCAGCAGTGAGTGGCAGGGCACCGGGGAGCTGTTTTTT. The gene calls are TRBV10-1 and TRBJ2-2, with a possible D match to TRBD1 (5 bases). The CDR3 extends over 14 amino acids. V lost 1 base and J 4 bases, leaving 7 bases between the germline ends. CDR1 and CDR2 (germline): WNHNN, SYGVQD (reference sequence).

This sequence joins TRBV9 and TRBJ1-2; possibly TRBD1 for D (6 bases). CDR1 SGDLS and CDR2 YYNGEE come from the germline V gene. This CDR3 has 14 residues. Trimming left V 5 bases short and J 0 bases short, with 11 bases between. The CDR3 sequence is CASSDRTTNYGYTF. CDR3 coding DNA: TGTGCCAGCAGTGACAGGACAACTAACTATGGCTACACCTTC.

This clone was seen only a few times. J is TRBJ1-1 and V is TRBV7-9; D is possibly TRBD1 (6 bases). V gave up 5 bases and J gave up 8 bases, with 21 bases separating them. CDR1 SEHNR and CDR2 FQNEAQ come from the germline V gene (reference sequence). The CDR3 spans 15 residues. For the CDR3, the DNA is TGTGCCAGCAGCCCAACAGGGCTGAACGGAAGGGAAGCTTTCTTT. Translation: CASSPTGLNGREAFF. Filled out from reference TRBV7-9 and TRBJ1-1, the complete variable domain reads DTGVSQNPRHKITKRGQNVTFRCDPISEHNRLYWYRQTLGQGPEFLTYFQNEAQLEKSRLLSDRFSAERPKGSFSTLEIQRTEQGDSAMYLCASSPTGLNGREAFFGQGTRLTVV.

The rearrangement joins TRBV4-3 to TRBJ2-3; TRBD2 matches at 11 bases. The CDR3 is 14 residues long. Germline CDR1 reads LGHNA; CDR2 reads YSLEER. J gave up 6 bases and V 1 base, and 0 bases lay outside the gene matches. The CDR3 loop is CASSQASGGDTQYF. CDR3 DNA: TGCGCCAGCAGCCAAGCTAGCGGGGGGGATACGCAGTATTTT.

The chain combines TRBV7-2 with TRBJ2-1; 14 bases match TRBD2. Trimming cost V 2 bases and J 9 bases; bases outside gene matches: 6. Germline V gene sequence: CDR1 SGHTA, CDR2 FQGNSA. The CDR3 consists of 16 residues. CDR3 coding DNA: TGTGCCAGCAGCTTAAAGACTAGCGGGGGGGCCTTTGAGCAGTTCTTC. This sequence encodes CASSLKTSGGAFEQFF.

The chain employs TRBV10-2 and TRBJ2-5; the match to TRBD1 covers 9 bases. J lost 5 bases, V lost 6 bases, and 13 bases had no gene match. This CDR3 has 16 residues. In germline, CDR1 is WSHSY, CDR2 SAAADI. As DNA, the CDR3 is TGCGCCAGCAGAGCCCCCGGGACAGGGATGCTGGAGACCCAGTACTTC. Translated, it gives CASRAPGTGMLETQYF.

CDR3 sequence reads: CASSLVGTGIEQYF. The CDR3 bases are TGCGCCAGCAGCTTGGTGGGGACAGGGATAGAGCAGTACTTC. The chain is built from TRBV5-1 and TRBJ2-7; TRBD1 matches at 9 bases. Trimming cost V 0 bases and J 7 bases; bases outside gene matches: 5. Germline CDR1 reads SGHRS; CDR2 reads YFSETQ. There are 14 residues in the CDR3.

The CDR3 DNA reads TGTGCCATCAGTGAGGGGACTGATACCGGGGAGCTGTTTTTT. Translation: CAISEGTDTGELFF. The J gene is TRBJ2-2, the V gene TRBV10-3; weak D call: TRBD2 (6 bases). Trimming cost V 2 bases and J 5 bases, with 9 bases left between them. The CDR3 has 14 amino acids. CDR1 is ENHRY and CDR2 is SYGVKD in the germline V gene.

J is TRBJ1-5 and V is TRBV9; perhaps TRBD1 as D (5 bases). Germline lookup yields CDR1 SGDLS and CDR2 YYNGEE. The CDR3 contains 15 residues. The V end lost 1 base, the J end lost 4 bases, and 12 bases lay between the germline ends. CDR3 loop: CASSVTGRANQPQHF. The CDR3 DNA is TGTGCCAGCAGCGTAACTGGCAGGGCTAATCAGCCCCAGCATTTT. The full variable domain, in which reference TRBV9 and TRBJ1-5 provide the parts outside the CDR3, is DSGVTQTPKHLITATGQRVTLRCSPRSGDLSVYWYQQSLDQGLQFLIQYYNGEERAKGNILERFSAQQFPDLHSELNLSSLELGDSALYFCASSVTGRANQPQHFGDGTRLSIL.

This sequence joins TRBV6-6 and TRBJ2-1, with D possibly being TRBD1 (6 bases). The CDR3 is 17 residues long. V dropped 5 bases and J dropped 3 bases, with 20 bases sitting between them. The germline gives CDR1 MNHNY, CDR2 SVGAGI (reference sequence). CDR3 DNA sequence: TGTGCCAGCAGTCCCAGCTTAGGACAGCTCCTCTACAATGAGCAGTTCTTC. This gives the protein CASSPSLGQLLYNEQFF.

The V and J genes are TRBV24-1 and TRBJ1-1, with 7 nucleotides matching TRBD1. The CDR3 sequence is 14 residues long. CDR1 is KGHDR, CDR2 SFDVKD, per germline. J was trimmed by 4 bases and V by 3 bases; bases with no gene match: 4. CDR3 region: CATSDDREITEAFF. CDR3 DNA sequence: TGTGCCACCAGTGATGACAGGGAGATCACTGAAGCTTTCTTT.

The genes are TRBV2 and TRBJ2-3, with TRBD2 as a possible D gene (5 bases). The CDR3 has 17 amino acids. Looked up from germline, CDR1 is SNHLY and CDR2 is FYNNEI. Trimming stripped 6 bases from V and 4 bases from J, with 23 bases between. The DNA of the CDR3 is TGTGCCAGCAGCCCCAATGTTCGAGGGAAAAGCGCAGATACGCAGTATTTT. Residues: CASSPNVRGKSADTQYF.

The chain employs TRBV25-1 and TRBJ1-2; no clear D gene. Germline CDR1 is MGHDK and CDR2 is SYGVNS. Deletions cut 1 base from V and 4 bases from J, with 10 bases between. The CDR3 has 14 amino acids. CDR3 bases: TGTGCCAGCAGTGAATCATCAGGCCGCTATGGCTACACCTTC. Its translation is CASSESSGRYGYTF.

The chain carries TRBV28 and TRBJ2-7, with 7 bases identical to TRBD2. Germline V gene data show CDR1 as MDHEN and CDR2 as SYDVKM. J gave up 1 base and V 3 bases, and 6 bases lay outside the gene matches. This CDR3 has 15 residues. CDR3 protein: CASSLVASGSYEQYF. The CDR3 nucleotides read TGTGCCAGCAGTTTGGTGGCTAGCGGTTCCTACGAGCAGTACTTC.